The present TCR beta chain was sequenced within a study of blood T cell repertoires in COVID-19. Study-level background: Sites in the United States, Italy and Spain provided acute and convalescent COVID-19 samples. Sources were T cells, B-cell-depleted T cells, or PBMCs; the material itself was cDNA or gDNA.

Per the authors' pipeline: The authors estimated nucleated cell counts from reference gene primer amplification. Sequencing was performed with immunoSEQ multiplex PCR; in TCRdb, only in-frame clones are kept and a portion is missing. The D gene and trimming were derived from the DNA, and the V and J assignments and clone size from that table. The data hold 250,000 to 350,000 clones, with about 89% observed a single time. V lost 8 bases to trimming and J lost 2 bases; unmatched junction nucleotides: 5. The germline gives CDR1 ENHRY, CDR2 SYGVKD. The CDR3 extends over 13 amino acids. Patients in Seattle were enrolled during active infection, then followed longitudinally.

The sample consisted of peripheral blood. The chain employs TRBV10-3 and TRBJ2-7; 8 nucleotides match TRBD1. This TCR came from a woman under 40 with COVID-19, enrolled during active disease. The chain's CDR3 is CAIADRVTYEQYF. As DNA, the CDR3 is TGTGCCATCGCGGACAGGGTCACCTACGAGCAGTACTTC.